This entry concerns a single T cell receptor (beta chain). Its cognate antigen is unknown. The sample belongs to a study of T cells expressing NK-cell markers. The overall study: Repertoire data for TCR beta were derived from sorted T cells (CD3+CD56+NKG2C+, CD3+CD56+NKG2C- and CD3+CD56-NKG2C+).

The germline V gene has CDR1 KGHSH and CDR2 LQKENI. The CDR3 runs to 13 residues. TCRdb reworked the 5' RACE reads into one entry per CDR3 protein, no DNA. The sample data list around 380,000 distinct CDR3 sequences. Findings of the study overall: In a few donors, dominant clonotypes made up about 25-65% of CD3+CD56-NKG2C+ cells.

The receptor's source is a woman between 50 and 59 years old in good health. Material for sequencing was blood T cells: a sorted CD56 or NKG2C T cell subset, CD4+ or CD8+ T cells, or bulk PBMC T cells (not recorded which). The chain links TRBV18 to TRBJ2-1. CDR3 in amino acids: CASWGISYNEQFF.